The entry below gives a single T cell receptor beta chain sequence along with its context. TCRdb re-called the 5' RACE reads; one entry per CDR3 protein, DNA not given. The sample includes about 43,000 distinct CDR3 sequences. The CDR3 consists of 15 residues. Germline lookup yields CDR1 LNHDA and CDR2 SQIVND (reference sequence). This entry belongs to a study of monozygotic twins with inflammatory bowel disease. Sequenced: blood. This receptor was taken from a human donor with ulcerative colitis or Crohn's disease, or a healthy co-twin of an affected twin (not recorded which). The chain combines TRBV19 with TRBJ2-1; TCRdb designates TRBD1, a call that cannot be tested without DNA. CDR3 amino acids: CASRSDRGLDNEQFF.